What follows are 5 T cell receptor beta chains derived from one specimen sequenced in a study of blood T cell repertoires in COVID-19. TCRdb's copy holds only in-frame clones and misses some; the assay was immunoSEQ multiplex PCR. The sample has fewer than 200,000 clones, 86% seen once; the top ten hold about 9.6%. Material: peripheral blood. Receptors originate from a man aged 50 or older with active or convalescent COVID-19.

The rearrangement joins TRBV7-9 to TRBJ2-2; maybe TRBD2 (6 bases). V was cut by 11 bases and J by 2 bases, with 12 bases left in between. The CDR3 is made up of 13 amino acids. Germline assignment: CDR1 SEHNR and CDR2 FQNEAQ (reference sequence). The CDR3 region has the DNA TGTGCCCCTACGGGGGACAACACCGGGGAGCTGTTTTTT. Residues: CAPTGDNTGELFF.

The J gene is TRBJ2-1, the V gene TRBV9, with TRBD2 as a possible D gene (5 bases). This CDR3 has 14 amino acids. Germline V gene sequence: CDR1 SGDLS, CDR2 YYNGEE. Trimming removed 2 bases at V and 6 bases at J, with 12 bases between. The CDR3 loop is CASSVGVPGNEQFF. As DNA, the CDR3 is TGTGCCAGCAGCGTCGGGGTCCCAGGCAATGAGCAGTTCTTC.

Comment on this clone: This same CDR3 is encoded by further DNA sequences in the sample. The chain is built from TRBV6-5 and TRBJ1-2, with a weak D call TRBD1 (6 bases). The CDR3 runs to 13 residues. Between the trimmed V and J ends, which lost 5 bases and 0 bases, there was a span of 7 bases. Germline V CDR1 and CDR2: MNHEY, SVGAGI. CDR3 DNA: TGTGCCAGCAGTCGGACAGCTAACTATGGCTACACCTTC. Its translation: CASSRTANYGYTF.

The chain links TRBV2 to TRBJ1-6; D remains ambiguous. The CDR3 is made up of 16 amino acids. V was pared by 8 bases and J by 8 bases, with 22 bases between. CDR1 is SNHLY and CDR2 is FYNNEI in the germline V gene. CDR3 protein: CASSSHHGVGDSPLHF. CDR3 DNA: TGTGCCAGCTCTTCCCACCACGGGGTTGGTGATTCACCCCTCCACTTT.

V is TRBV7-3 and J is TRBJ2-3; 7 positions agree with TRBD2. Trimming at V came to 3 bases and at J to 4 bases, leaving 4 bases not matched to a gene. The germline V gene encodes CDR1 SGHTA and CDR2 FQGTGA. The CDR3 length is 14 residues. The CDR3 protein is CASSFGLESDTQYF. The CDR3 DNA sequence: TGTGCCAGCAGCTTCGGACTAGAATCAGATACGCAGTATTTT.